A single sample is the source of the 16 T cell receptor beta chains below, sequenced in a study of blood T cell repertoires in COVID-19. Assay: immunoSEQ multiplex PCR; the TCRdb copy retains only in-frame clones and omits some. The data contain 200,000 to 250,000 clones, roughly four fifths of them singletons. The sequenced material came from peripheral blood. Receptors were obtained from a woman between 50 and 59 years old with acute or convalescent COVID-19.

The chain is built from TRBV7-3 and TRBJ1-6; 9 bases fit TRBD1. V trimming: 2 bases; J trimming: 7 bases; junction bases outside the gene matches: 6. The CDR3 is 16 amino acids. From germline, CDR1 is SGHTA and CDR2 FQGTGA. For the CDR3, the DNA is TGTGCCAGCAGCTTATGGGGTACAGGGGGCAATTCACCCCTCCACTTT. Residues: CASSLWGTGGNSPLHF.

The chain combines TRBV4-1 with TRBJ1-2; 7 bases agree with TRBD1. The germline V gene encodes CDR1 MGHRA and CDR2 YSYEKL. The CDR3 is 14 amino acids. The V segment lost 1 base and the J segment 6 bases; nucleotides outside the gene matches: 5. The CDR3 loop reads CASSQVKGADGYTF. CDR3 in DNA: TGCGCCAGCAGCCAAGTCAAGGGGGCGGATGGCTACACCTTC.

The chain uses TRBV11-2 and TRBJ2-7, with 8 bases identical to TRBD2. The CDR3 is 14 residues long. Trimming took 4 bases from V and 4 from J; bases not matched to a gene: 6. Germline lookup yields CDR1 SGHAT and CDR2 FQNNGV. The DNA for the CDR3 is TGTGCCAGCAGCTGGGATCCGGGGGGGTACGAGCAGTACTTC. This gives the protein CASSWDPGGYEQYF.

The chain has TRBV6-2 or TRBV6-3 and TRBJ1-5, with 9 bases fitting TRBD1. The CDR3 spans 17 residues. V trimming: 3 bases; J trimming: 5 bases; junction bases outside the gene matches: 11. CDR1 and CDR2 (germline): MNHEY, SVGEGT. CDR3 sequence (DNA): TGTGCCAGCAGTTATTCACAGGGGGCTGGCCCAGATCAGCCCCAGCATTTT. Its translation is CASSYSQGAGPDQPQHF.

The chain uses TRBV6-2 or TRBV6-3 and TRBJ2-7; 12 bases are a match to TRBD1. CDR1 and CDR2 (germline): MNHEY, SVGEGT. V was pared by 5 bases and J by 7 bases, with 6 bases of the junction left unmatched. The CDR3 runs to 14 residues. In DNA, the CDR3 is TGTGCCAGCAGTCGGGACAGGGGGCGATTTGAGCAGTACTTC. Its translation: CASSRDRGRFEQYF.

This chain uses TRBV6-1 with TRBJ2-2, with 11 bases identical to TRBD1. The CDR3 has 15 amino acids. After removal of 1 base from V and 6 bases from J, the junction contained 1 base not matched to a gene. The germline V gene has CDR1 MNHNS and CDR2 SASEGT. The CDR3 here is CASSEGTGGAGELFF. CDR3 sequence (DNA): TGTGCCAGCAGTGAAGGGACAGGGGGCGCCGGGGAGCTGTTTTTT.

This rearrangement joins TRBV2 to TRBJ1-6; no reliable D call. The CDR3 spans 14 residues. The V end was cut by 1 base, the J end by 7 bases, with 8 bases between. CDR1 is SNHLY and CDR2 is FYNNEI in the germline V gene. CDR3 in DNA: TGTGCCAGCAGTGAAGATTGGGAGAATTCACCCCTCCACTTT. It encodes CASSEDWENSPLHF.

The chain links TRBV7-9 to TRBJ2-1; a possible D gene is TRBD2 (5 bases). With 6 bases removed from V and 8 bases from J, the gap between germline ends came to 17 bases. CDR1 SEHNR and CDR2 FQNEAQ come from the germline V gene (reference sequence). The CDR3 totals 14 residues. In nucleotides, the CDR3 is TGTGCCAGCAGTCTAGCTCAAGGTCAGGATGAGCAGTTCTTC. Translating it yields CASSLAQGQDEQFF.

The gene calls are TRBV28 and TRBJ2-3, with 9 nucleotides matching TRBD1. V lost 3 bases, J lost 2 bases, and 9 bases stayed unmatched. Germline loops: CDR1 MDHEN, CDR2 SYDVKM. The CDR3 has 17 amino acids. CDR3 in amino acids: CASSFVGTGKTTDTQYF. CDR3 DNA: TGTGCCAGCAGTTTTGTTGGGACAGGGAAAACCACAGATACGCAGTATTTT.

This chain connects TRBV27 to TRBJ2-6, with TRBD1 matching 9 bases. Germline CDR1 and CDR2: MNHEY and SMNVEV (reference sequence). J lost 1 base, V lost 11 bases, and 9 bases had no gene match. The CDR3 length is 16 residues. CDR3 loop: CAASGTGSSGANVLTF. The CDR3 DNA is TGTGCCGCTTCCGGGACAGGGTCTTCTGGGGCCAACGTCCTGACTTTC.

The chain is built from TRBV24-1 and TRBJ2-5, with D possibly being TRBD2 (6 bases). The length of the CDR3 is 15 residues. Germline lookup yields CDR1 KGHDR and CDR2 SFDVKD. The germline V and J ends were trimmed by 3 bases and 0 bases, with 10 bases remaining between them. CDR3 protein: CATSDPRDYQETQYF. The CDR3 DNA reads as TGTGCCACCAGTGATCCCCGGGACTACCAAGAGACCCAGTACTTC.

CDR3 in amino acids: CASSLAGQFLNQPQHF. As DNA, the CDR3 is TGTGCCAGCAGTTTAGCGGGACAGTTTCTCAATCAGCCCCAGCATTTT. This chain connects TRBV28 to TRBJ1-5; TRBD1 matches at 7 bases. Germline V gene sequence: CDR1 MDHEN, CDR2 SYDVKM. J gave up 3 bases and V 2 bases, and 7 bases lay outside the gene matches. The CDR3 runs to 16 residues.

The rearrangement uses TRBV28 and TRBJ2-2, with TRBD2 matching 9 bases. This CDR3 contains 16 residues. The germline V gene encodes CDR1 MDHEN and CDR2 SYDVKM. Losses at the gene ends were 6 bases for V and 6 bases for J; bases not matched to a gene: 11. Written as DNA, the CDR3 is TGTGCCAGCAGATATCCGGGACTAGCTTTTTCCGGGGAGCTGTTTTTT. Translated: CASRYPGLAFSGELFF.

The V gene is TRBV18, the J gene TRBJ1-4; 7 nucleotides align to TRBD1. Unmatched junction bases numbered 4, after V lost 5 bases and J lost 4 bases. CDR3 length equals 14 residues. Germline V gene sequence: CDR1 KGHSH, CDR2 LQKENI. CDR3 nucleotide sequence: TGTGCCAGCTCAGCCCGGGACAGTAATGAAAAACTGTTTTTT. The encoded protein is CASSARDSNEKLFF.

The chain combines TRBV11-2 with TRBJ2-7; weak D call: TRBD2 (5 bases). Looked up from germline, CDR1 is SGHAT and CDR2 is FQNNGV. This CDR3 region has 11 residues. V lost 5 bases, J lost 7 bases, and 9 bases lay in between. Here the CDR3 DNA reads TGTGCCAGCAGCCGCGGGTTGGAGCAGTACTTC. This gives the protein CASSRGLEQYF.

The genes are TRBV28 and TRBJ2-3; tentatively, D is TRBD2 (5 bases). Between the trimmed V and J ends, which lost 8 bases and 0 bases, there was a span of 12 bases. This CDR3 comprises 14 residues. CDR1 and CDR2 (germline): MDHEN, SYDVKM. CDR3 sequence reads: CASPPGISTDTQYF. The CDR3 nucleotides are TGTGCCAGCCCTCCCGGGATTAGCACAGATACGCAGTATTTT. The full variable domain, in which reference TRBV28 and TRBJ2-3 provide the parts outside the CDR3, is DVKVTQSSRYLVKRTGEKVFLECVQDMDHENMFWYRQDPGLGLRLIYFSYDVKMKEKGDIPEGYSVSREKKERFSLILESASTNQTSMYLCASPPGISTDTQYFGPGTRLTVL.